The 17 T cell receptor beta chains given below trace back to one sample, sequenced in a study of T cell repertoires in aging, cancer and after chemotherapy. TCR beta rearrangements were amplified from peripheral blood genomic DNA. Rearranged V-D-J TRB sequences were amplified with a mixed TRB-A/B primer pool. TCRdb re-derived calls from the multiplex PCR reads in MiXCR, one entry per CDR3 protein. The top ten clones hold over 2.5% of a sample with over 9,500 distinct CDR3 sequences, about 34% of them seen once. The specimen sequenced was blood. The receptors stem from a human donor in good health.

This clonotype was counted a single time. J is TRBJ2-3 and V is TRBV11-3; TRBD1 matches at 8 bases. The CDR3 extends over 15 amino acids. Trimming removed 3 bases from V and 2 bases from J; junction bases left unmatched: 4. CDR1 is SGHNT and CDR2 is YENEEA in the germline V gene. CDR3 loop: CASSFFRGPTDTQYF. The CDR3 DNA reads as TGTGCCAGCAGCTTCTTCAGGGGGCCCACAGATACGCAGTATTTT.

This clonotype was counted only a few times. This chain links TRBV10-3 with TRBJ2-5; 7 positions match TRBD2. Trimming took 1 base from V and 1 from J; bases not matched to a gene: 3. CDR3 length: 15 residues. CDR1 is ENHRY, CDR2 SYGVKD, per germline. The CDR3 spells CAISELVAGQETQYF. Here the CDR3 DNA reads TGTGCCATCAGTGAGTTGGTAGCGGGCCAAGAGACCCAGTACTTC.

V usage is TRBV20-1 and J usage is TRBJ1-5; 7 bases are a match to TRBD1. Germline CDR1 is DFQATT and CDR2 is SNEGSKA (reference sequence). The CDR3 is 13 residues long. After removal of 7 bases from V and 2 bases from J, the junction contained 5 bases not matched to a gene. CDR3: CSVETGRNQPQHF. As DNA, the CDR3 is TGCAGTGTAGAGACAGGGCGCAATCAGCCCCAGCATTTT.

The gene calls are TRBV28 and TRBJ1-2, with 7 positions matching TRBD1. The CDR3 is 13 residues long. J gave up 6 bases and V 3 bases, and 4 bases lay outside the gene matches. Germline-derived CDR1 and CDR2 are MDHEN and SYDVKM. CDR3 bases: TGTGCCAGCAGTTTTGCAGGGGGACATGGCTACACCTTC. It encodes CASSFAGGHGYTF.

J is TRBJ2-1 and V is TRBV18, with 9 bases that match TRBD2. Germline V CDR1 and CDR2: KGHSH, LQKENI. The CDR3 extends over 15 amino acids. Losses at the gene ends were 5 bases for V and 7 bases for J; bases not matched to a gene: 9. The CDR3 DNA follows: TGTGCCAGCTCAGAAGATGCGGGAGGGCTTAATGAGCAGTTCTTC. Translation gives CASSEDAGGLNEQFF. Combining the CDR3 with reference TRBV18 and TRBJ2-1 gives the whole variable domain NAGVMQNPRHLVRRRGQEARLRCSPMKGHSHVYWYRQLPEEGLKFMVYLQKENIIDESGMPKERFSAEFPKEGPSILRIQQVVRGDSAAYFCASSEDAGGLNEQFFGPGTRLTVL.

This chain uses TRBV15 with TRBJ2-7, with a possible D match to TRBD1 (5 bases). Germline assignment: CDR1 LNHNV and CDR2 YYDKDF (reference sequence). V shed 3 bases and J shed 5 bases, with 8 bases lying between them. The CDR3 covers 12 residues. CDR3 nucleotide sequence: TGTGCCACCAGCAGCTTAGGGGACGAGCAGTACTTC. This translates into CATSSLGDEQYF.

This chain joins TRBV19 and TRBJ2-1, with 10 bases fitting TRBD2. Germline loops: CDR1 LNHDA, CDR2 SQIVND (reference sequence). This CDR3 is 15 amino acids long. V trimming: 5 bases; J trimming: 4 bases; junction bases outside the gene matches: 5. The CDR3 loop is CASSAGLALYNEQFF. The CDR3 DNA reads TGTGCCAGTAGTGCGGGACTAGCGTTGTACAATGAGCAGTTCTTC. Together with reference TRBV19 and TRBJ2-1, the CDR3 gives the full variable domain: DGGITQSPKYLFRKEGQNVTLSCEQNLNHDAMYWYRQDPGQGLRLIYYSQIVNDFQKGDIAEGYSVSREKKESFPLTVTSAQKNPTAFYLCASSAGLALYNEQFFGPGTRLTVL.

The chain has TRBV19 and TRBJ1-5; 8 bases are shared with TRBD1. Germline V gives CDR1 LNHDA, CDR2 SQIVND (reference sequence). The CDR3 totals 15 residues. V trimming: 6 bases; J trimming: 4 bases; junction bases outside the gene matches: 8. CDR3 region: CASRSRQGRNQPQHF. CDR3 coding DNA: TGTGCCAGTAGGTCGAGACAGGGGCGGAATCAGCCCCAGCATTTT.

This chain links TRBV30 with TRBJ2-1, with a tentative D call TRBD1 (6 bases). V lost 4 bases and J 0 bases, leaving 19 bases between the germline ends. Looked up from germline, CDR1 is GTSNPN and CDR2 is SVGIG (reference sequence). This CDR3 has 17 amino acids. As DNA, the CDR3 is TGTGCCTGGACTAAAGACAGGACAGACCGCTCCTACAATGAGCAGTTCTTC. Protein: CAWTKDRTDRSYNEQFF.

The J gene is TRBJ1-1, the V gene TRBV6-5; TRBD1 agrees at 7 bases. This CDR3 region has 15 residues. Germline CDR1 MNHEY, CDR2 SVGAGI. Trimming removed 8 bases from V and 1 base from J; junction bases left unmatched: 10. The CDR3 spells CASFYTGTANTEAFF. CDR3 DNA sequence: TGTGCCAGCTTTTACACCGGGACAGCGAACACTGAAGCTTTCTTT.

CDR3 in amino acids: CASSAGETQYF. Written as DNA, the CDR3 is TGTGCCAGCAGCGCGGGGGAGACCCAGTACTTC. The chain employs TRBV5-4 and TRBJ2-5, with a weak D call TRBD2 (6 bases). Trimming left V 4 bases short and J 5 bases short, with 6 bases between. The CDR3 totals 11 residues. Germline V lookup: CDR1 SGHNT, CDR2 YYREEE (reference sequence).

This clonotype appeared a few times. In DNA, the CDR3 is TGTGCCAGCAGCCGTACTAGCGGGGGCTACAATGAGCAGTTCTTC. The encoded protein is CASSRTSGGYNEQFF. The chain has TRBV6-4 and TRBJ2-1, with 11 bases that match TRBD2. V lost 6 bases, J lost 3 bases, and 4 bases stayed unmatched. The CDR3 is made up of 15 amino acids. Germline V gene data show CDR1 as MRHNA and CDR2 as SNTAGT.

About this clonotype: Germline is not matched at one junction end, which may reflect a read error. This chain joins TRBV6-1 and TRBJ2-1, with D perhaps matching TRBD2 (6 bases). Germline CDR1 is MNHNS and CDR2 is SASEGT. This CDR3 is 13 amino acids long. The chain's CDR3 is CASSERGYSEQFF. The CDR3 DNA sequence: TGTGCCAGCAGTGAACGGGGGTACAGTGAGCAGTTCTTC.

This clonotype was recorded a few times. CDR3: CASSLDGTSHTYEQYF. CDR3 DNA: TGTGCCAGCAGCTTGGACGGGACTAGCCACACCTACGAGCAGTACTTC. The chain joins TRBV5-5 to TRBJ2-7; 9 nucleotides match TRBD2. The CDR3 length is 16 residues. The germline V gene has CDR1 SGHKS and CDR2 YYEKEE (reference sequence). The V and J ends lost 0 bases and 2 bases, in that order; junction bases with no gene match: 6. Together with reference TRBV5-5 and TRBJ2-7, the CDR3 gives the full variable domain: DAGVTQSPTHLIKTRGQQVTLRCSPISGHKSVSWYQQVLGQGPQFIFQYYEKEERGRGNFPDRFSARQFPNYSSELNVNALLLGDSALYLCASSLDGTSHTYEQYFGPGTRLTVT.

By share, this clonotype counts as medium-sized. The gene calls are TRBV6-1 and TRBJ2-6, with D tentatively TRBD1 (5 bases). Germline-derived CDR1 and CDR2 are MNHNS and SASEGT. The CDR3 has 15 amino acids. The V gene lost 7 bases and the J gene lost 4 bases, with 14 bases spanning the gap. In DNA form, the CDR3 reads TGTGCCAGCAAGTCAGGGTTCGCCGGGGCCAACGTCCTGACTTTC. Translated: CASKSGFAGANVLTF.

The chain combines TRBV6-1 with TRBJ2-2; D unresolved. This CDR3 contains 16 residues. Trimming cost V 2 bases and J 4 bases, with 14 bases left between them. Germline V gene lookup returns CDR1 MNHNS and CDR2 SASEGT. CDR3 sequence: CASSEQYGQTTGELFF. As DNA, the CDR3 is TGTGCCAGCAGTGAACAATATGGGCAGACCACCGGGGAGCTGTTTTTT.

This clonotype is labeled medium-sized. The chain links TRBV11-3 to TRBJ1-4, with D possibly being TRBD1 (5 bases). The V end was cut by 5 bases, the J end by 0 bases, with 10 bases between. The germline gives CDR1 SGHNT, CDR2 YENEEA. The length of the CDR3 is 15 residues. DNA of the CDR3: TGTGCCAGCAGCAAGACAGACGCAACTAATGAAAAACTGTTTTTT. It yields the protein CASSKTDATNEKLFF. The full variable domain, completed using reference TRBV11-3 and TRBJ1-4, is EAGVVQSPRYKIIEKKQPVAFWCNPISGHNTLYWYLQNLGQGPELLIRYENEEAVDDSQLPKDRFSAERLKGVDSTLKIQPAELGDSAVYLCASSKTDATNEKLFFGSGTQLSVL.